This note documents a single TCR beta chain sequence. Its specificity is unknown. TCRdb passed the 5' RACE reads through MiXCR, listing each CDR3 protein once. The table shows hundreds of thousands of distinct CDR3 sequences, with 8.6% occurring only once. The CDR3 has 17 amino acids. J was trimmed by 2 bases and V by 5 bases; bases with no gene match: 5. Germline V gives CDR1 MNHNS, CDR2 SASEGT. The sample comes from a study of identical twins. Whole-study results and caveats: Excess sharing by twins proved weaker in beta out-of-frame sequences.

These same records also appear under a second study, on yellow fever vaccine responses in identical twins.

This sequence joins TRBV6-1 and TRBJ2-2; 13 bases agree with TRBD2. The specimen was PBMCs. This TCR came from a woman between 18 and 29 years old in good health. The CDR3 DNA follows: TGTGCCAGCAGTCGCGGACTAGCGGGGGTCAACACCGGGGAGCTGTTTTTT. It codes for CASSRGLAGVNTGELFF.